Shown below are 9 T cell receptor beta chains from a single sample sequenced in a study of T cell repertoires in cytomegalovirus infection. TCRdb re-analysed the reads in MiXCR, keeping a single row per CDR3 protein. The repertoire includes a few hundred thousand distinct CDR3 sequences, around 15% of them detected once, and over 40% sits in the top ten. Sequenced input: CD8+ T cells from PBMCs. The receptors were gathered from a human donor in good health (CMV status not recorded). Some clones in this sample may be carry-over from other donors' samples.

In its sample, this clonotype was seen many times. The CDR3 spells CASSLGTSGGNEQFF. The CDR3 DNA reads TGTGCCAGCAGCTTGGGGACTAGCGGGGGTAATGAGCAGTTCTTC. This chain joins TRBV7-6 and TRBJ2-1, with 14 bases aligning to TRBD2. The germline V gene has CDR1 SGHVS and CDR2 FNYEAQ. The length of the CDR3 is 15 residues. V lost 3 bases and J lost 7; bases outside the gene matches: 2.

This clonotype has only a few counts. The genes are TRBV5-6 and TRBJ2-5; 7 bases match TRBD1. The CDR3 loop spans 14 amino acids. Germline assignment: CDR1 SGHDT and CDR2 YYEEEE. After removal of 0 bases from V and 5 bases from J, the junction contained 4 bases not matched to a gene. The CDR3 sequence: CASSLVGGRETQYF. CDR3 sequence (DNA): TGTGCCAGCAGCTTGGTAGGGGGCAGGGAGACCCAGTACTTC. Drawing the rest from reference TRBV5-6 and TRBJ2-5, the complete variable domain is DAGVTQSPTHLIKTRGQQVTLRCSPKSGHDTVSWYQQALGQGPQFIFQYYEEEERQRGNFPDRFSGHQFPNYSSELNVNALLLGDSALYLCASSLVGGRETQYFGPGTRLLVL.

In this sample, this clonotype turned up many times. V gene TRBV11-2 combines with J gene TRBJ1-2; tentative D call: TRBD1 (5 bases). The germline V gene encodes CDR1 SGHAT and CDR2 FQNNGV. This CDR3 spans 17 amino acids. V lost 5 bases to trimming and J lost 1 base, with 20 bases between them. CDR3 DNA sequence: TGTGCCAGCAGCCCCGAGCCGGGACTCGCCGTTAACTATGGCTACACCTTC. Its protein is CASSPEPGLAVNYGYTF.

This clonotype came up many times. The rearrangement links TRBV28 to TRBJ1-5; D is unresolved. Trimming took 11 bases from V and 5 from J, leaving 10 bases between them. The CDR3 extends over 11 amino acids. CDR1 is MDHEN, CDR2 SYDVKM, per germline. The CDR3 nucleotides read TGTGCCCTGGGCATGGATCAGCCCCAGCATTTT. It is translated as CALGMDQPQHF.

This clonotype showed up just a few times. The J gene is TRBJ1-1, the V gene TRBV5-1; the D is unclear. Per germline, CDR1 SGHRS and CDR2 YFSETQ. The CDR3 has 14 amino acids. With 4 bases removed from V and 0 bases from J, the gap between germline ends came to 10 bases. The DNA for the CDR3 is TGCGCCAGCAGCCGCGATGCATTGAACACTGAAGCTTTCTTT. This gives the protein CASSRDALNTEAFF.

Ten or more counts support this clonotype. This chain uses TRBV28 with TRBJ1-5; 10 nucleotides line up with TRBD1. V trimming: 4 bases; J trimming: 4 bases; junction bases outside the gene matches: 4. Per germline, CDR1 MDHEN and CDR2 SYDVKM. The CDR3 is 15 residues long. CDR3 bases: TGTGCCAGCAGTTACCGGGACAGGGGTAATCAGCCCCAGCATTTT. Encoded protein: CASSYRDRGNQPQHF.

This clonotype was observed a few times. V is TRBV4-1 and J is TRBJ2-3; no clear D. Germline CDR1 MGHRA, CDR2 YSYEKL. V lost 4 bases to trimming and J lost 0 bases, with 11 bases between them. This CDR3 is built from 15 residues. The CDR3 DNA follows: TGCGCCAGCAGCCGCAGTTCGTATAGCACAGATACGCAGTATTTT. Translating gives CASSRSSYSTDTQYF.

Ten or more counts support this clonotype. The rearrangement uses TRBV2 and TRBJ2-7, with unresolved D. With 8 bases removed from V and 3 bases from J, the gap between germline ends came to 5 bases. This CDR3 is 10 amino acids long. Germline assignment: CDR1 SNHLY and CDR2 FYNNEI. CDR3 loop: CASSDYEQYF. CDR3 nucleotides: TGTGCCAGCTCCGACTACGAGCAGTACTTC.

This clonotype was observed a handful of times. V usage is TRBV4-2 and J usage is TRBJ2-7, with D perhaps being TRBD1 or TRBD2 (6 bases each). CDR3 length equals 12 residues. CDR1 is LGHNA and CDR2 is YNFKEQ in the germline V gene. Between the trimmed V and J ends, which lost 6 bases and 3 bases, there was a span of 9 bases. CDR3 protein: CASRGGGYEQYF. DNA for the CDR3: TGTGCCAGCAGGGGGGGCGGCTACGAGCAGTACTTC.